These 8 T cell receptor beta chains were sequenced from one sample in a study of T cell changes during pregnancy in multiple sclerosis. Only in-frame clones appear in the TCRdb table, and some are missing; sequencing was by immunoSEQ multiplex PCR. Of 30,000 to 45,000 clones listed, 90% to 95% are singletons. This material consisted of CD4+ T cells from peripheral blood mononuclear cells, taken after pregnancy. The receptors stem from a female donor with multiple sclerosis, enrolled in a pregnancy study.

J is TRBJ2-5 and V is TRBV7-3; D is uncertain. The germline V gene has CDR1 SGHTA and CDR2 FQGTGA. Trimming removed 3 bases at V and 5 bases at J, with 10 bases between. The CDR3 is 13 amino acids. CDR3 amino acids: CASSLAPQETQYF. Written as DNA, the CDR3 is TGTGCCAGCAGCTTGGCCCCACAGGAGACCCAGTACTTC.

This chain connects TRBV11-2 to TRBJ2-7; D is uncertain. V dropped 4 bases and J dropped 0 bases, with 7 bases sitting between them. This CDR3 has 13 residues. Germline V gives CDR1 SGHAT, CDR2 FQNNGV. This chain's CDR3 is CASSSISSYEQYF. CDR3 nucleotide sequence: TGTGCCAGCAGCTCGATCAGCTCCTACGAGCAGTACTTC. Using reference TRBV11-2 and TRBJ2-7 for the parts outside the CDR3, the full variable domain is EAGVAQSPRYKIIEKRQSVAFWCNPISGHATLYWYQQILGQGPKLLIQFQNNGVVDDSQLPKDRFSAERLKGVDSTLKIQPAKLEDSAVYLCASSSISSYEQYFGPGTRLTVT.

The V and J genes are TRBV7-2 and TRBJ1-5; D might be TRBD1 (6 bases). This CDR3 is built from 14 residues. Between the trimmed V and J ends, which lost 2 bases and 7 bases, there was a span of 12 bases. Per the germline V gene, CDR1 is SGHTA and CDR2 is FQGNSA. CDR3 in amino acids: CASSLQGIGQPQHF. The CDR3 DNA follows: TGTGCCAGCAGCTTACAGGGGATCGGGCAGCCCCAGCATTTT.

V usage is TRBV19 and J usage is TRBJ2-7; D unclear. V was cut by 3 bases and J by 2 bases, with 11 bases left in between. CDR1 and CDR2 (germline): LNHDA, SQIVND (reference sequence). CDR3 size: 14 residues. The CDR3 here is CASSIDYSTYEQYF. Written as DNA, the CDR3 is TGTGCCAGTAGTATTGATTACAGTACCTACGAGCAGTACTTC.

The chain is built from TRBV13 and TRBJ2-7, with 9 bases lining up with TRBD2. This CDR3 is built from 15 residues. Germline loops: CDR1 PRHDT, CDR2 FYEKMQ (reference sequence). V lost 5 bases to trimming and J lost 0 bases; unmatched junction nucleotides: 5. This CDR3 reads CASSGRAGGSYEQYF. The CDR3 region has the DNA TGTGCCAGCAGCGGAAGAGCGGGGGGCTCCTACGAGCAGTACTTC.

The chain joins TRBV7-9 to TRBJ1-4; possible D gene TRBD1, 5 bases. The V gene's germline CDR1 is SEHNR and CDR2 FQNEAQ (reference sequence). V lost 3 bases, J lost 2 bases, and 10 bases lay in between. The CDR3 covers 15 residues. CDR3 sequence reads: CASSFPRQTNEKLFF. The CDR3 bases are TGTGCCAGCAGCTTCCCTAGACAGACTAATGAAAAACTGTTTTTT. Full variable domain (rest looked up from reference TRBV7-9 and TRBJ1-4): DTGVSQNPRHKITKRGQNVTFRCDPISEHNRLYWYRQTLGQGPEFLTYFQNEAQLEKSRLLSDRFSAERPKGSFSTLEIQRTEQGDSAMYLCASSFPRQTNEKLFFGSGTQLSVL.

The chain is built from TRBV11-3 and TRBJ2-2, with 7 bases identical to TRBD2. V lost 1 base to trimming and J lost 5 bases; unmatched junction nucleotides: 1. Looked up from germline, CDR1 is SGHNT and CDR2 is YENEEA. The CDR3 totals 14 residues. CDR3 loop: CASSLVRGTGELFF. The CDR3 bases are TGTGCCAGCAGCTTAGTGCGGGGGACCGGGGAGCTGTTTTTT.

J is TRBJ1-2 and V is TRBV28; 8 positions agree with TRBD1. The CDR3 is 13 residues long. Germline loops: CDR1 MDHEN, CDR2 SYDVKM. V lost 7 bases and J lost 7; bases outside the gene matches: 8. CDR3 sequence: CASNLQGAGGYTF. The CDR3 DNA reads as TGTGCCAGCAACCTTCAGGGGGCAGGTGGCTACACCTTC.